This T cell receptor beta chain derives from a study of OX40 agonist ivuxolimab in advanced cancers. Measured with immunoSEQ multiplex PCR; TCRdb has only the in-frame clones, and not every one. The sample holds approximately 54,000 clones; about 91% are singletons and the top ten take approximately 8.3%. This clone was counted a single time. This sample comprised CD4+ or CD8+ T cells sorted from blood, obtained in a trial of the OX40 agonist ivuxolimab. The sequence was obtained from an adult with an advanced solid tumor such as melanoma, head and neck, liver or kidney cancer.

DNA for the CDR3: TGTGCCAGCAGTGAATCCAGGTACTACGAGCAGTACTTC. Translated: CASSESRYYEQYF. The gene calls are TRBV6-1 and TRBJ2-7; D uncertain. Trimming removed 2 bases from V and 3 bases from J, with 8 bases in between. The CDR3 contains 13 residues. Per germline, CDR1 MNHNS and CDR2 SASEGT.